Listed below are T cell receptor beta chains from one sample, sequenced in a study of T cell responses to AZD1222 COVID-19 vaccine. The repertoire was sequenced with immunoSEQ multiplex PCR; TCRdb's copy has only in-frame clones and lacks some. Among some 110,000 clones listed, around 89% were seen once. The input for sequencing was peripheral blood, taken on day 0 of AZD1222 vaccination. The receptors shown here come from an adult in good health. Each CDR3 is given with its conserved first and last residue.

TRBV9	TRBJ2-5	CASSAVGAGGQETQYF
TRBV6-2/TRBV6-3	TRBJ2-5	CASSYSASGSEETQYF
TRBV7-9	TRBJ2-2	CASSWTSGTGTGELFF
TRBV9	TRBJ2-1	CASSITGKNNEQFF
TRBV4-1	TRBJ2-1	CASSQGALAGEGSSEQFF
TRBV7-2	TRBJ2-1	CASSLGGPPYNEQFF
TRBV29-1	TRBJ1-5	CSVVLGDNQPQHF
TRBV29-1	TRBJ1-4	CGVFRDGNEKLFF
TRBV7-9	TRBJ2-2	CASSLSTNTGELFF
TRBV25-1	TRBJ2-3	CASSDTGTTVADTQYF
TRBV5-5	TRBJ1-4	CASSPTGPDEKLFF
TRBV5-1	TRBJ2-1	CASSSGTGAGDEQFF
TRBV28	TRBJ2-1	CASSSNYNEQFF
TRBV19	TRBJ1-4	CASNGGGATNEKLFF
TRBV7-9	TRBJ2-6	CASSKGALSGANVLTF
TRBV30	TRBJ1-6	CAWEGQGIIRDSPLHF
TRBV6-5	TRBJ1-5	CASQGGVSYQPQHF
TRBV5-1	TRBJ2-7	CASSLAGLYEQYF
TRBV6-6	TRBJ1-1	CASSYSTSEAFF
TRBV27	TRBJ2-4	CASLDRVKNIQYF
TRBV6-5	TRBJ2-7	CASSYSETSSYEQYF
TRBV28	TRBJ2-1	CASSTSSGLLSNEQFF
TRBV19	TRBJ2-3	CASTDRSSTDTQYF
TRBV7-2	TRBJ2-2	CASSLYGRNPTGELFF
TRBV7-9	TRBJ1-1	CASSPSGFTEAFF
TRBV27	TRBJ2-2	CASSLLAGVPTGELFF
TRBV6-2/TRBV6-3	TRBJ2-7	CASSPETVLHTYEQYF
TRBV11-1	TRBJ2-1	CASRPGTSGREGEQFF
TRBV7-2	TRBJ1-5	CASSLDVGQPQHF
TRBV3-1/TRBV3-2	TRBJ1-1	CASTKQRVMNTEAFF
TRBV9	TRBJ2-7	CASSEASGDSYEQYF
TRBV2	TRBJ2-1	CASSDTSGRYNEQFF
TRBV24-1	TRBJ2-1	CATSDPPEGRQFF
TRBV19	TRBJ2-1	CASSITPDFGGRNEQFF
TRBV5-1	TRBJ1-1	CASSPPGPHTEAFF
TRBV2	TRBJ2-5	CASKPWETQYF
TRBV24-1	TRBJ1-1	CATSGQSEAFF
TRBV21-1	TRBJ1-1	CASSKERGGNDKNTEAFF
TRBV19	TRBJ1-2	CASRSPPQGYTF
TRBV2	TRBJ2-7	CASRGTSGTLEQYF
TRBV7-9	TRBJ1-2	CASSRRAERVGYTF